This T cell receptor (beta chain) was documented in a study of blood T cell repertoires in COVID-19. Per the original methods: Reference gene primer amplification gave estimated nucleated cell counts. Measured with immunoSEQ multiplex PCR; TCRdb has only the in-frame clones, and not every one. The DNA was the basis for D and trimming; V, J and clone size are from that table. The sample yields around 29,000 clones, roughly 73% seen once. The ends lost 0 bases at V and 3 bases at J; junction bases unmatched: 6. This CDR3 contains 17 residues. Germline V gives CDR1 SGHDT, CDR2 YYEEEE. The clonotype comes from a woman in her sixties or seventies with active or convalescent COVID-19. Sample: peripheral blood. The V and J genes are TRBV5-6 and TRBJ2-2; 9 bases match TRBD1. The CDR3 reads CASSLDRGLGDTGELFF. In DNA form, the CDR3 reads TGTGCCAGCAGCTTGGACAGGGGGCTGGGGGACACCGGGGAGCTGTTTTTT. Filled out from reference TRBV5-6 and TRBJ2-2, the complete variable domain reads DAGVTQSPTHLIKTRGQQVTLRCSPKSGHDTVSWYQQALGQGPQFIFQYYEEEERQRGNFPDRFSGHQFPNYSSELNVNALLLGDSALYLCASSLDRGLGDTGELFFGEGSRLTVL.